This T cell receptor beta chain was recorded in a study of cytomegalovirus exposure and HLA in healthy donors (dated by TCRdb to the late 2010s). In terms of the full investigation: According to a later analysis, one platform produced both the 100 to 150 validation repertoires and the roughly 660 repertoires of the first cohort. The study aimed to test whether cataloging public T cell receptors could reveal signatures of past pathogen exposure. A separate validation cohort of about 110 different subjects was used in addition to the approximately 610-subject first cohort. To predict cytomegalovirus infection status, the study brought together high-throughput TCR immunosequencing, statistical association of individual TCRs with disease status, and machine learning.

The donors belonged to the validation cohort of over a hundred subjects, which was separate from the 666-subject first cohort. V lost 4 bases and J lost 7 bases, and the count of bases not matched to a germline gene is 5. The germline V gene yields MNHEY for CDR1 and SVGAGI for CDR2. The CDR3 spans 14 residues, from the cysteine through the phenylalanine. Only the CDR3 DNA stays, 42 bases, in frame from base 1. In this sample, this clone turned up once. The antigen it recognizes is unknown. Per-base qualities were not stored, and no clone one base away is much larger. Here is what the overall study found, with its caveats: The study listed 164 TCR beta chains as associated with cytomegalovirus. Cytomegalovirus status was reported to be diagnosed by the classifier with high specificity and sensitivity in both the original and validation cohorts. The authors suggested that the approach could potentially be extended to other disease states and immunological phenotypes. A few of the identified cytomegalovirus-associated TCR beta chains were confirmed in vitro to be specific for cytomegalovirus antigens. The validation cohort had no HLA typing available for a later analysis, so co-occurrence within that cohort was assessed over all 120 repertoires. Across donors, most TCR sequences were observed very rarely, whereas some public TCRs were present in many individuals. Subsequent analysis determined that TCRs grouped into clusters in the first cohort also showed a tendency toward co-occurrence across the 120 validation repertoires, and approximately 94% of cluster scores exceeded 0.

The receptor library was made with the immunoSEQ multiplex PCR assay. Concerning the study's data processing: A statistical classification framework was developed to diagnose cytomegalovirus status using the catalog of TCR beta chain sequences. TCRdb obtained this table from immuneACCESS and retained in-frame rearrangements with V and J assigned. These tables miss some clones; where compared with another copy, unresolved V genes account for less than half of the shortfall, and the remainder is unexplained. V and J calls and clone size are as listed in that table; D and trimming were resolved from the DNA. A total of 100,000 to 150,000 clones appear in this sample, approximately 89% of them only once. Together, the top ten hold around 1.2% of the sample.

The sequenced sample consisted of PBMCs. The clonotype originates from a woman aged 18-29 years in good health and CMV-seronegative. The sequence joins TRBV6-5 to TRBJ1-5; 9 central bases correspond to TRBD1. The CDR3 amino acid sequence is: CASSSTGGRQPQHF. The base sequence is TGTGCCAGCAGTTCCACAGGGGGCAGGCAGCCCCAGCATTTT.